This T cell receptor beta chain emerged from a study of T cells in Graves' hyperthyroidism and ophthalmopathy. Turning to the study itself: It was at initial diagnosis, before any treatment, that peripheral blood was collected.

Study conclusions and caveats: Ophthalmopathy cases were set apart from stable hyperthyroidism by a 13 V-J model.

There were TCR beta CDR3 regions amplified from RNA transcripts. Researchers ran a first-round RT-PCR on the TCR CDR3 using the HTBI primer set. TCRdb re-called the multiplex PCR reads with MiXCR, one entry per CDR3 protein. The sample holds 600,000 or so distinct CDR3 sequences, over 12% seen once. Germline V gene lookup returns CDR1 GTSNPN and CDR2 SVGIG (reference sequence). The CDR3 length is 14 residues. Trimming took 0 bases from V and 0 from J; bases not matched to a gene: 2. Pregnant or lactating patients were excluded, as were those with uncontrolled infection or other autoimmune disease. Diagnoses used clinical symptoms, serum thyroxine and TRAb, thyroid ultrasound and orbital computed tomography. This clonotype occurred many times. Its cognate antigen is unknown.

This chain links TRBV30 with TRBJ2-7; 7 positions agree with TRBD2. This TCR was sampled from a woman between 18 and 29 years old with Graves' ophthalmopathy. The specimen sequenced was blood. In DNA form, the CDR3 reads TGTGCCTGGAGTGTAGGCGGGAGCTCCTACGAGCAGTACTTC. Translating gives CAWSVGGSSYEQYF.